The 6 T cell receptor beta chains below all came from one sample that was sequenced in a study of OX40 agonist ivuxolimab in advanced cancers. Sequencing was performed with immunoSEQ multiplex PCR; in TCRdb, only in-frame clones are kept and a portion is missing. The sample contains around 77,000 clones, more than 80% of which appear only once. Source: CD4+ or CD8+ T cells sorted from blood, taken in a trial of the OX40 agonist ivuxolimab. These receptor sequences come from an adult with an advanced solid tumor such as melanoma, head and neck, liver or kidney cancer.

In the case of this clone: The junction differs from germline at one of its ends, possibly a read error. V usage is TRBV11-1 and J usage is TRBJ2-5; D is undetermined. Germline CDR1 reads SGHAT; CDR2 reads FQDESV (reference sequence). The CDR3 extends over 15 amino acids. The CDR3 bases are TGTGCCAGCAGCACCAGGATAGCAGCCAAAGAGACCCAATACTTC. Translation: CASSTRIAAKETQYF.

V gene TRBV28 combines with J gene TRBJ1-5, with a weak D call TRBD1 (6 bases). There are 17 residues in the CDR3. V was pared by 6 bases and J by 0 bases, with 18 bases between. CDR1 is MDHEN and CDR2 is SYDVKM in the germline V gene. CDR3 in amino acids: CASSRPDGGNSNQPQHF. For the CDR3, the DNA is TGTGCCAGCAGCCGGCCCGACGGGGGCAATAGCAATCAGCCCCAGCATTTT.

The chain has TRBV4-2 and TRBJ2-2, with TRBD2 identical over 9 bases. CDR3 length: 17 residues. In germline, CDR1 is LGHNA, CDR2 YNFKEQ. V lost 1 base, J lost 2 bases, and 5 bases stayed unmatched. The CDR3 here is CASSQAVAGANTGELFF. CDR3 sequence (DNA): TGTGCCAGCAGCCAAGCGGTAGCGGGAGCTAACACCGGGGAGCTGTTTTTT.

J is TRBJ2-3 and V is TRBV7-6; TRBD2 matches at 9 bases. The junction had 6 bases not matched to a gene; V was cut back by 5 bases and J by 0 bases. Per the germline V gene, CDR1 is SGHVS and CDR2 is FNYEAQ. This CDR3 is 16 amino acids long. CDR3 sequence (DNA): TGTGCCAGCAGCGTAATAGCGGGGGATAGCACAGATACGCAGTATTTT. Translating it yields CASSVIAGDSTDTQYF.

The chain employs TRBV11-1 and TRBJ2-7; D is uncertain. Germline CDR1 SGHAT, CDR2 FQDESV (reference sequence). V was clipped by 0 bases and J by 0 bases, with 9 bases between them. CDR3 size: 15 residues. In DNA, the CDR3 is TGTGCCAGCAGCTTAGCGTTCATAAACTCCTACGAGCAGTACTTC. This sequence encodes CASSLAFINSYEQYF.

This chain connects TRBV4-2 to TRBJ2-7, with 7 bases identical to TRBD2. CDR3 size: 15 residues. The trim removed 0 bases at V and 5 bases at J, leaving 7 bases unmatched. Germline V gene data show CDR1 as LGHNA and CDR2 as YNFKEQ. The chain's CDR3 is CASSQDRGRFNEQYF. The DNA of the CDR3 is TGTGCCAGCAGCCAAGATCGCGGGAGATTCAACGAGCAGTACTTC.